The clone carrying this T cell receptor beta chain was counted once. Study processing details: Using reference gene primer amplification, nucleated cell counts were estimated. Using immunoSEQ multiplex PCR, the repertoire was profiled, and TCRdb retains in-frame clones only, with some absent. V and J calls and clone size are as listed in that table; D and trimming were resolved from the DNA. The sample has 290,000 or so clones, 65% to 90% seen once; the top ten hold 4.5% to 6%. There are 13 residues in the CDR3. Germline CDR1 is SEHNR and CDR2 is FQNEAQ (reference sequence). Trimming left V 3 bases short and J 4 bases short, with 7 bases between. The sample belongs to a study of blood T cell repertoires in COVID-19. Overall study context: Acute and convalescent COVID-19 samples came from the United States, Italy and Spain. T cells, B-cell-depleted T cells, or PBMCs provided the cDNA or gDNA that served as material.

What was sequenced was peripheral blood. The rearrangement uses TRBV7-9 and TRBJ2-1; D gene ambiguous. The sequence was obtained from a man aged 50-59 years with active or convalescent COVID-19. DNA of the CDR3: TGTGCCAGCAGCTTTCTCACTTACAATGAGCAGTTCTTC. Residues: CASSFLTYNEQFF. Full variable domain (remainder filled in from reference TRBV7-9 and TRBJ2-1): DTGVSQNPRHKITKRGQNVTFRCDPISEHNRLYWYRQTLGQGPEFLTYFQNEAQLEKSRLLSDRFSAERPKGSFSTLEIQRTEQGDSAMYLCASSFLTYNEQFFGPGTRLTVL.